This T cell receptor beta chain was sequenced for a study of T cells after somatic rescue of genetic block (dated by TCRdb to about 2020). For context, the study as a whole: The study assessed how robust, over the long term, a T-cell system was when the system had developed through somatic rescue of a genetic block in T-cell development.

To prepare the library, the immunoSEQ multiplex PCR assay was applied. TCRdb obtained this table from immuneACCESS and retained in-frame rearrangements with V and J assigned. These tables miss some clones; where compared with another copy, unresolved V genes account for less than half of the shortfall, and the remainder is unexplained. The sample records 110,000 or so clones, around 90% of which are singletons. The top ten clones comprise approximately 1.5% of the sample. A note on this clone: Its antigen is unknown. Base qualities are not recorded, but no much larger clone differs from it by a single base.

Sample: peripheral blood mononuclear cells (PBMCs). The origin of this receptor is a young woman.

CDR3 loop: CASSEHSVVGYTF. The DNA sequence reads TGTGCCAGCAGTGAACACTCGGTGGTCGGCTACACCTTC. Recombination linked TRBV2 to TRBJ1-2; no confident D gene assignment can be made. V lost 2 bases and J lost 8 bases; the stretch between them is 12 bases long. The germline V gene supplies CDR1 SNHLY and CDR2 FYNNEI. Reading from cysteine to phenylalanine, the CDR3 counts 13 amino acids. Only CDR3 DNA is held: 39 bases, read in frame from base 1.